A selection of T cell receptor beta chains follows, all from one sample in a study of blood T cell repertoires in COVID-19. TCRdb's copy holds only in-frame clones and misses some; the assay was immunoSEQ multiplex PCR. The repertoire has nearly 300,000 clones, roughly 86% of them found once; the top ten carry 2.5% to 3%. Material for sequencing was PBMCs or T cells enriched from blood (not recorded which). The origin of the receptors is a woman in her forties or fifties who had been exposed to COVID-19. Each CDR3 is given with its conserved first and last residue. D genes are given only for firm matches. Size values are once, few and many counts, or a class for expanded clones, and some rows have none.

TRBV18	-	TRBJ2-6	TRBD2	TGTGCCAGCTCACCATTCGCGGGAGTCGGGACCTCTGGGGCCAACGTCCTGACTTTC	CASSPFAGVGTSGANVLTF
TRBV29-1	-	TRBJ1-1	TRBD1	TGCAGCGTTGGTGACAGGGGGCCGGGAGCGAACACTGAAGCTTTCTTT	CSVGDRGPGANTEAFF
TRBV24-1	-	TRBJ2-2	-	TGTGCCACCGAGGGCCCTAACACCGGGGAGCTGTTTTTT	CATEGPNTGELFF
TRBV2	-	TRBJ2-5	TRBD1	TGTGCCAGCCGTAGGGACAGACTTTACGAGACCCAGTACTTC	CASRRDRLYETQYF
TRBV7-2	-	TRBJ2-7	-	TGTGCCAGCAGCCTCGGGCGGGCGGGGGAGCAGTACTTC	CASSLGRAGEQYF
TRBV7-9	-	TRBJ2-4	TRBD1	TGTGCCAGCAGCTTAGGGTCTTCCGGACAGGAAAATTTATTTGGGATTCAGTACTTC	CASSLGSSGQENLFGIQYF
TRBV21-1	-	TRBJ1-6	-	TGTGCCAGCAGCCTCAGGGGGTTCTCCTATAATTCACCCCTCCACTTT	CASSLRGFSYNSPLHF
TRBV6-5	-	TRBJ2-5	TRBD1	TGTGCCAGCCGACCCCGGACAGGGACAAAAGAGACCCAGTACTTC	CASRPRTGTKETQYF
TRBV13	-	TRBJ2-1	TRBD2	TGTGCCAGCAGCCAAGGGACTAATTCAAATGAGCAGTTCTTC	CASSQGTNSNEQFF
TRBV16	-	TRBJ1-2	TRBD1	TGTGCCAGCAGCCAGCGGACAGGGGGAAATGGCTACACCTTC	CASSQRTGGNGYTF
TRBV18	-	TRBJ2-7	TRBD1	TGTGCCAGCTCACCGCAACAGGGGGCTATTATCTACGAGCAGTACTTC	CASSPQQGAIIYEQYF
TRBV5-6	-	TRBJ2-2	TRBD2	TGTGCCAGCAGCCGGACTAGCCAGGCGGACGGGGAGCTGTTTTTT	CASSRTSQADGELFF
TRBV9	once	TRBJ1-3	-	TGTGCTGACGACAGATTTAGGAGATACTCTGGAAACACCATATATTTT	CADDRFRRYSGNTIYF
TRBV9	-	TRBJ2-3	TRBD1	TGTGCCAGCAGCCGAGAACAGGGGGCCGGGTCAGATACGCAGTATTTT	CASSREQGAGSDTQYF
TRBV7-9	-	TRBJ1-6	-	TGTGCCAGCAGCCCCAGCGGGGGGAATTCACCCCTCCACTTT	CASSPSGGNSPLHF
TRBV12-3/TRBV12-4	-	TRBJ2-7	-	TGTGCCAGCAGTCCCGGGACATACGAGCAGTACTTC	CASSPGTYEQYF
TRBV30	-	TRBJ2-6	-	TGTGCCTGGAGGGCGGCCAGTCAGTCTGGGGCCAACGTCCTGACTTTC	CAWRAASQSGANVLTF
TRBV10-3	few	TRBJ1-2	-	TGTGCCATCAGTGGGGGCCGGAATCCCAACTATGGCTACACCTTC	CAISGGRNPNYGYTF
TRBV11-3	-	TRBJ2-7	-	TGTGCCAGCAGCGGCCGGGACAAAACCTACGAGCAGTACTTC	CASSGRDKTYEQYF
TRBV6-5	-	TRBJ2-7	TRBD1	TGTGCCAGCAGGTGGGACAGGGCCTCCTCCTACGAGCAGTACTTC	CASRWDRASSYEQYF
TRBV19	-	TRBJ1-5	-	TGTGCCAGTAGTATAGGTCCGGGTTGGGGCAATCAGCCCCAGCATTTT	CASSIGPGWGNQPQHF
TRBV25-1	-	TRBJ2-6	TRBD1	TGTGCCAGCAACAATGAAGCAGGGGGATCTGGGGCCAACGTCCTGACTTTC	CASNNEAGGSGANVLTF
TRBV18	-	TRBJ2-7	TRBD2	TGTGCCAGCTCAAGGGGTGTCGGGGGGGCCTACGAGCAGTACTTC	CASSRGVGGAYEQYF
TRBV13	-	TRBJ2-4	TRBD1	TGTGCCAGCAGCCCCTCAGGGGGAGCCAAAAACATTCAGTACTTC	CASSPSGGAKNIQYF
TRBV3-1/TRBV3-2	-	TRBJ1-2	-	TGTGCCAGCAGCCAGACAGGCAACTATGGCTACACCTTC	CASSQTGNYGYTF
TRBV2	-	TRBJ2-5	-	TGTGCCACCACCCCCCTAGCTCGGGAGACCCAGTACTTC	CATTPLARETQYF
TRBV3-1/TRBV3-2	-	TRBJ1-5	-	TGTGCCAGCAGCCAAGACCAGGGAGGGAATCAGCCCCAGCATTTT	CASSQDQGGNQPQHF
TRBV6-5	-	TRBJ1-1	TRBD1	TGTGCCAGCAGGGACAGGGGCATGAACACTGAAGCTTTCTTT	CASRDRGMNTEAFF
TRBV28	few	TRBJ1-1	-	TGTGCCAGCAGCCTAGATGAAGCTTTCTTT	CASSLDEAFF
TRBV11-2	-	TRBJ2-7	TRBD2	TGTGCCAGCAGCTTATCCGAGACTAGCGGCGCCTACGAGCAGTACTTC	CASSLSETSGAYEQYF
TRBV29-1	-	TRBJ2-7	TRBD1	TGCAGCGCCGCCGGGACAGGGGGCTTCGAGCAGTACTTC	CSAAGTGGFEQYF
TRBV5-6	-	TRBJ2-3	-	TGTGCCAGCAGCTTTTTGTCCGGAGATACGCAGTATTTT	CASSFLSGDTQYF
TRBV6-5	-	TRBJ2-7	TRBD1	TGTGCCAGCAGTCTGGGGACAGCCTCCTACGAGCAGTACTTC	CASSLGTASYEQYF
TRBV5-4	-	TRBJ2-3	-	TGTGCCAGCAGCCTCCCGAGCTCCCGTCCCACAGATACGCAGTATTTT	CASSLPSSRPTDTQYF
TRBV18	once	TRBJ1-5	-	TGTGCCAGCTCACTCGACAGGAATAGCAATCAGCCCCAGCATTTT	CASSLDRNSNQPQHF
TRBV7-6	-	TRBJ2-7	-	TGTGCCAGCAGCTTAGACACCGGGGGCTACGAGCAGTACTTC	CASSLDTGGYEQYF
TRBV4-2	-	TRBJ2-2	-	TGTGCCAGCAGCCAAGATCAGGGGAACACCGGGGAGCTGTTTTTT	CASSQDQGNTGELFF
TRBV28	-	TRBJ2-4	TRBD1	TGTGCCAGCAGTTTCTGGGACAGGTGGGGGATAAGAGCCAAAAACATTCAGTACTTC	CASSFWDRWGIRAKNIQYF
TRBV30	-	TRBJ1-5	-	TGTGCCTGGAGTCAGGGTAGCAATCAGCCCCAGCATTTT	CAWSQGSNQPQHF
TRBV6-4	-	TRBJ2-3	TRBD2	TGTGCCAGCAGTATAGAGCGGGGAGATACGCAGTATTTT	CASSIERGDTQYF
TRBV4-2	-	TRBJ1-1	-	TGTGCCAGCAGCCAGATGGAAAGGAGCACTGAAGCTTTCTTT	CASSQMERSTEAFF
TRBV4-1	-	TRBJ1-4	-	TGCGCCAGCTGCTCGACAGGACCTAATGAAAAACTGTTTTTT	CASCSTGPNEKLFF
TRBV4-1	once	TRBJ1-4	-	TGCGCCAGCAGGAATGGGGGCAGCAATGAAAAACTGTTTTTT	CASRNGGSNEKLFF